The clone carrying this TCR beta chain has a handful of counts. Its antigen is not known. The sample belongs to a study of blood T cells in healthy people across ages. General study findings and limits: Any conclusive comparison of naive versus antigen-experienced cells was prevented by using unsorted PBMCs. Estimated diversity that came from one million T cells was considered an underestimate. Lack of knowledge of donor CMV status possibly confounded expanded clonotype changes.

Primed by a sample-barcoded 5' primer and a J-beta primer mix, a second PCR proceeded for 7 to 11 cycles. A 12-random-nucleotide template-switch adaptor tagged each cDNA molecule. TCRdb used MiXCR to reprocess the 5' RACE reads, holding one entry per CDR3 protein. The sample consists of more than 650,000 distinct CDR3 sequences, 22% of them appearing once. The V gene lost 5 bases and the J gene lost 8 bases, with 15 bases spanning the gap. The CDR3 runs 14 residues. CDR1 and CDR2 from the germline V gene are LNHNV and YYDKDF (reference sequence). The specimen was blood. The rearrangement joins TRBV15 to TRBJ1-4; D is unresolved. The clonotype was recovered from a man in his 70s in good health. The CDR3 is CATSPSRVGEKLFF. The CDR3 DNA follows: TGTGCCACCAGCCCGTCAAGGGTAGGCGAAAAACTGTTTTTT.